The sequence of this T cell receptor beta chain was determined in a study of identifying expanded T cells in peripheral blood. The V gene end was trimmed by 0 bases and the J gene end by 5 bases; junction bases not matched to a gene: 6. Germline assignment: CDR1 SGDLS and CDR2 YYNGEE. The CDR3 extends over 16 amino acids. Profiled with immunoSEQ multiplex PCR; TCRdb holds only in-frame clones, not every one. The sample holds roughly 100,000 clones, approximately 88% seen once. This clone was seen a single time. The sample was blood. The chain links TRBV9 to TRBJ2-5, with TRBD2 matching 11 bases. The sequence derives from a person aged 18 to 75 in good health. The CDR3 coding sequence is TGTGCCAGCAGCGTAGACATAGCGGGAGGGCGTGAGACCCAGTACTTC. Its translation is CASSVDIAGGRETQYF.